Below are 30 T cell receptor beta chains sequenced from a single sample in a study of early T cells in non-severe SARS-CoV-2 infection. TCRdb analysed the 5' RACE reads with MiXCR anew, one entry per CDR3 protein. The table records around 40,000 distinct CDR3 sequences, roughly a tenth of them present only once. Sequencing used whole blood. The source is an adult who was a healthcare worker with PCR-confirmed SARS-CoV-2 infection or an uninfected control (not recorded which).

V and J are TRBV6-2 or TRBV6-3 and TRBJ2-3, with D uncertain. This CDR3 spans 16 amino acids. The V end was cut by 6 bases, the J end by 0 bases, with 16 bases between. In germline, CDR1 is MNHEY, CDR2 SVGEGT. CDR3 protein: CASRQRLGLSTDTQYF. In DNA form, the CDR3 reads TGTGCCAGCAGGCAACGTCTAGGGCTTAGCACAGATACGCAGTATTTT.

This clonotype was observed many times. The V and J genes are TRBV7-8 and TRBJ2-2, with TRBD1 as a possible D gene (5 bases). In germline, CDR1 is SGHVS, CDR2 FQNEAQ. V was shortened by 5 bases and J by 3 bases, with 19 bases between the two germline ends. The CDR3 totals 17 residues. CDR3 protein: CASSRPFRERDTGELFF. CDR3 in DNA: TGTGCCAGCAGCCGGCCCTTCAGGGAACGGGACACCGGGGAGCTGTTTTTT.

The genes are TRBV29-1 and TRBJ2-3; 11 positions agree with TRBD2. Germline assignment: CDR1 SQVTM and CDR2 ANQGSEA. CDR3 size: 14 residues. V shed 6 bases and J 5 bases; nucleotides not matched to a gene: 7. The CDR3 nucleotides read TGCAGCGTAGAGCTAGCGGGGGGAGGAGATACGCAGTATTTT. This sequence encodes CSVELAGGGDTQYF.

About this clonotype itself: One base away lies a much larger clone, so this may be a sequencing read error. The CDR3: CASSPGTGHYTF. In DNA, the CDR3 is TGTGCCAGTAGTCCTGGGACAGGACACTACACCTTC. The chain employs TRBV19 and TRBJ1-2; 8 positions match TRBD1. V lost 5 bases and J lost 10; bases outside the gene matches: 6. CDR1 and CDR2 from the germline V gene are LNHDA and SQIVND (reference sequence). The CDR3 has 12 residues.

The CDR3 region is CASSYSRNQPQHF. The CDR3 DNA sequence: TGTGCCAGCAGTTACTCTCGTAATCAGCCCCAGCATTTT. V and J are TRBV6-6 and TRBJ1-5; D remains unclear. The CDR3 has 13 residues. Trimming took 0 bases from V and 4 from J, leaving 4 bases between them. Germline V gives CDR1 MNHNY, CDR2 SVGAGI (reference sequence).

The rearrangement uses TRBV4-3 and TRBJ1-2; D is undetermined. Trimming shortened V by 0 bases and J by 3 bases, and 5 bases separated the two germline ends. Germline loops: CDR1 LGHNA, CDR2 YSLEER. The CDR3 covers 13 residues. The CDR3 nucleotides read TGCGCCAGCAGCCAAGATCGTGACTATGGCTACACCTTC. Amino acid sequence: CASSQDRDYGYTF.

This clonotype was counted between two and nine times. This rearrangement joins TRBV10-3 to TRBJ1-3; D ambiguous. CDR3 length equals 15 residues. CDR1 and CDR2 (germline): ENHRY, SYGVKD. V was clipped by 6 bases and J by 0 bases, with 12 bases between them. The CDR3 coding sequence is TGTGCCATCAGCGCTTCAGCTAACTCTGGAAACACCATATATTTT. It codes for CAISASANSGNTIYF.

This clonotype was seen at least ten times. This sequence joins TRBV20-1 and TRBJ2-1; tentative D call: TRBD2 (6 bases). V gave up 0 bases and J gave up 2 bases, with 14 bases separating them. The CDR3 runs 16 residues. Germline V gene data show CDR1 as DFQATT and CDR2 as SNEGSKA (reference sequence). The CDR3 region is CSARDSGRGPYNEQFF. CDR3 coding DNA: TGCAGTGCTAGAGATTCGGGGCGGGGACCCTACAATGAGCAGTTCTTC.

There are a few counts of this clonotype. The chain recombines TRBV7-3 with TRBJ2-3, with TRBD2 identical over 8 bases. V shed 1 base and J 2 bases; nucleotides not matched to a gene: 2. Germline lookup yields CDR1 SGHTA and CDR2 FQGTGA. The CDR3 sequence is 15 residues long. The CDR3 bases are TGTGCCAGCAGCTTAAAGCGGGGGCTCACAGATACGCAGTATTTT. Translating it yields CASSLKRGLTDTQYF.

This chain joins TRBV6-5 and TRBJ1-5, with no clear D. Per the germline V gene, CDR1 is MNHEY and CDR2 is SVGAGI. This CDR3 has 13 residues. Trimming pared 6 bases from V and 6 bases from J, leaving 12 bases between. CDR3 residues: CASSLYHSQPQHF. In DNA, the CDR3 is TGTGCCAGCAGCCTCTACCACTCTCAGCCCCAGCATTTT.

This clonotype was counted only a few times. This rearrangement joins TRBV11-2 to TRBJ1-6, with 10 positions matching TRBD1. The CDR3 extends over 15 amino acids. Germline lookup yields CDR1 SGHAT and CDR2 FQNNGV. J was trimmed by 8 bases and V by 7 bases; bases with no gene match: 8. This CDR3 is CASTQTGGAYSPLHF. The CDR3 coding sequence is TGTGCCAGCACGCAGACAGGGGGCGCGTATTCACCCCTCCACTTT.

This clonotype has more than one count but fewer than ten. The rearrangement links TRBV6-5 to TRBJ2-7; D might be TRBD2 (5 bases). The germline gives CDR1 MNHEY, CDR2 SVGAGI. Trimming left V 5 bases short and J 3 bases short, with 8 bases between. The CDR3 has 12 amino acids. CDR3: CASSQDYYEQYF. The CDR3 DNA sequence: TGTGCCAGCAGTCAAGACTACTACGAGCAGTACTTC.

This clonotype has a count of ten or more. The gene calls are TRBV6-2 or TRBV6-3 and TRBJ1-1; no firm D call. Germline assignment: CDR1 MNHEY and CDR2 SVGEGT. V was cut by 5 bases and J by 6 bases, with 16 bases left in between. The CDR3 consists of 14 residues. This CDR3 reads CASSVRLQRAEAFF. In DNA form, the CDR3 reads TGTGCCAGCAGTGTTCGTCTACAGCGGGCTGAAGCTTTCTTT.

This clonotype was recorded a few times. CDR3 protein: CASSPVPGRGGGRPDTQYF. CDR3 in DNA: TGTGCCAGCAGCCCTGTCCCGGGACGTGGGGGGGGGCGCCCAGATACGCAGTATTTT. The rearrangement uses TRBV12-3 or TRBV12-4 and TRBJ2-3, with D possibly matching TRBD2 (7 bases). The V and J ends lost 6 bases and 4 bases respectively, with 29 bases between them. The CDR3 consists of 19 residues.

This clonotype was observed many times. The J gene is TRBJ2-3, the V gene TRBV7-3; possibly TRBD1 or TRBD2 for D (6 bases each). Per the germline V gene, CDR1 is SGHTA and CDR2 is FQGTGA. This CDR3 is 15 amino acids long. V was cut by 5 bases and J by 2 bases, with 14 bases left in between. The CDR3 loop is CASSPGGGPTDTQYF. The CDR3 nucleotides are TGTGCCAGCAGCCCCGGAGGGGGGCCCACAGATACGCAGTATTTT.

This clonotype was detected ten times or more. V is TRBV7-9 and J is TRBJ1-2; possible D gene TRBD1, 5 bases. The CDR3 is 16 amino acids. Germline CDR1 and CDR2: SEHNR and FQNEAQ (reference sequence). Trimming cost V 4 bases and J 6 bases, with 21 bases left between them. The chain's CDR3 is CASSSADARGYNGYTF. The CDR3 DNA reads TGTGCCAGCAGCTCTGCGGACGCTAGGGGATATAATGGCTACACCTTC.

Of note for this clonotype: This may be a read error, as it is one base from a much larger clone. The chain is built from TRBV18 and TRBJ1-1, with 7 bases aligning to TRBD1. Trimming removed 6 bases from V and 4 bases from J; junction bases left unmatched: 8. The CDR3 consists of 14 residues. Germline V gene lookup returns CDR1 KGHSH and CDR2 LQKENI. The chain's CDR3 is CASSRQGGSTEAFF. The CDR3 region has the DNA TGTGCCAGCTCGCGACAGGGAGGTAGCACTGAAGCTTTCTTT.

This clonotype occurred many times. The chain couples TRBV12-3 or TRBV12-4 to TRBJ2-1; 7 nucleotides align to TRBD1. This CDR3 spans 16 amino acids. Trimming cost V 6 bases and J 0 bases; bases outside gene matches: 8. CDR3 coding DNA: TGTGCCAGCAGACCTAACAGGGGCGGCTCCTACAATGAGCAGTTCTTC. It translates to CASRPNRGGSYNEQFF.

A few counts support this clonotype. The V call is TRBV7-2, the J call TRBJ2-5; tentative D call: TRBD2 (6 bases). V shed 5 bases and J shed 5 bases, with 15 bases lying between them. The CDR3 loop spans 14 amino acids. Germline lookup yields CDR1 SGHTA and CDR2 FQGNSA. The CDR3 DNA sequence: TGTGCCAGCAGCCTGACCGGGGGTAGGGAGACCCAGTACTTC. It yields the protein CASSLTGGRETQYF.

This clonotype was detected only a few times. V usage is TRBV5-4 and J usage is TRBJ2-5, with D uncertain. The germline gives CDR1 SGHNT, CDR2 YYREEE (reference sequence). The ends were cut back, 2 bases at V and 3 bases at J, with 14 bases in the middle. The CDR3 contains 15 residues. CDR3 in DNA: TGTGCCAGCAGCTTCGGAGTCAAGGTAGAAGAGACCCAGTACTTC. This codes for CASSFGVKVEETQYF.

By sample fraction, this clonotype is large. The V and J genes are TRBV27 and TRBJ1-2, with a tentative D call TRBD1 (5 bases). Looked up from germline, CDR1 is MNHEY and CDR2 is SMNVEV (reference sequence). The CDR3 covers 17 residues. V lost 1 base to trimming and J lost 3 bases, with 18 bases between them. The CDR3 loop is CASSLYTPGAGDYGYTF. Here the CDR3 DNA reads TGTGCCAGCAGTTTATATACCCCCGGGGCCGGGGACTATGGCTACACCTTC.

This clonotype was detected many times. The CDR3 nucleotides read TGTGCCAAACCAAGGGGAGGCTACACCTTC. Amino acids: CAKPRGGYTF. J is TRBJ1-2 and V is TRBV19; possibly TRBD1 for D (5 bases). This CDR3 comprises 10 residues. CDR1 and CDR2 from the germline V gene are LNHDA and SQIVND (reference sequence). V lost 10 bases and J 8 bases, leaving 11 bases between the germline ends.

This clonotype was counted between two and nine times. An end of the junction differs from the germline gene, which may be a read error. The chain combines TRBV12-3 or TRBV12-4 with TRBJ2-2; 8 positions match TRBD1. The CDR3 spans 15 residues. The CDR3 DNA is TGTGCCAGCAGCTTAGACAGGGGTGGCACCGGGGAGCTGTTTTTT. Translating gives CASSLDRGGTGELFF.

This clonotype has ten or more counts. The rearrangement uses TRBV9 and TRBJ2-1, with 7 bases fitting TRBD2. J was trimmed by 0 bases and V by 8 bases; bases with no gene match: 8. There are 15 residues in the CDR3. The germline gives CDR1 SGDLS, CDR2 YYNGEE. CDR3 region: CASDPGTNSYNEQFF. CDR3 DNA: TGTGCCAGTGATCCCGGGACTAACTCCTACAATGAGCAGTTCTTC.

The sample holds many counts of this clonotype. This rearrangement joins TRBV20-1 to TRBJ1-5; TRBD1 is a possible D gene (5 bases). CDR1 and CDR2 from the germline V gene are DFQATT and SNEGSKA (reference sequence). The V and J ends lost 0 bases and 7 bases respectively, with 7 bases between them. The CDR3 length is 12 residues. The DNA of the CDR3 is TGCAGTGCTAGAGAGGGGGGGCAGCCCCAGCATTTT. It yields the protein CSAREGGQPQHF.

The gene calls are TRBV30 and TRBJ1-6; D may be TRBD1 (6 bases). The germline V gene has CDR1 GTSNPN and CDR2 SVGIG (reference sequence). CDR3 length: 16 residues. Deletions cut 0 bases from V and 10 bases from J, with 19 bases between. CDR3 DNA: TGTGCCTGGAGTGTAAGCTTAGTCAGGACAGTATCACCCCTCCACTTT. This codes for CAWSVSLVRTVSPLHF.

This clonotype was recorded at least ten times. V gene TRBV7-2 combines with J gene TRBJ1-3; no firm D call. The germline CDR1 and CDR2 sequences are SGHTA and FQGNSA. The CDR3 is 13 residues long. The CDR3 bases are TGTGGACGGAGGGCAGCCTCTGGAAACACCATATATTTT. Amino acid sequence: CGRRAASGNTIYF.

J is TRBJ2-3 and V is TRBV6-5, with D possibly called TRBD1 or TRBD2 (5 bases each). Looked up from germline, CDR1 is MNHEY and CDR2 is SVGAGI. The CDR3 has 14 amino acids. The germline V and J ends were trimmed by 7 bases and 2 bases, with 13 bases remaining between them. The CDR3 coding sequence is TGTGCCAGCAACGAGGGACGTATCACAGATACGCAGTATTTT. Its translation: CASNEGRITDTQYF.

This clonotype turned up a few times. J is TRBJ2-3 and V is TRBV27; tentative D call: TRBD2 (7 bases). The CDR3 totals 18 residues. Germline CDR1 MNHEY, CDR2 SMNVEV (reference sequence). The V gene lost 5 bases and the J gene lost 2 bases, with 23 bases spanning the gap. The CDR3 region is CASSPINHREGSTDTQYF. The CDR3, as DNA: TGTGCCAGCAGTCCAATTAACCACAGGGAGGGTTCCACAGATACGCAGTATTTT.

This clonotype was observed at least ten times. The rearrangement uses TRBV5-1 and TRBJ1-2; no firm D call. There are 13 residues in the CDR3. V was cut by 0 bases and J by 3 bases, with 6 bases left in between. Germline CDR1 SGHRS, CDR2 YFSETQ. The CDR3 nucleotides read TGCGCCAGCAGCTTGGACAGCCACTATGGCTACACCTTC. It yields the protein CASSLDSHYGYTF. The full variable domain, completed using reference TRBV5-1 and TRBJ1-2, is KAGVTQTPRYLIKTRGQQVTLSCSPISGHRSVSWYQQTPGQGLQFLFEYFSETQRNKGNFPGRFSGRQFSNSRSEMNVSTLELGDSALYLCASSLDSHYGYTFGSGTRLTVV.